One sample yielded the 6 T cell receptor beta chains listed below, sequenced in a study of OX40 agonist ivuxolimab in advanced cancers. Sequencing was performed with immunoSEQ multiplex PCR; in TCRdb, only in-frame clones are kept and a portion is missing. The sample records around 80,000 clones, around nine tenths being singletons. The source was CD4+ or CD8+ T cells sorted from blood, collected in a trial of the OX40 agonist ivuxolimab. Receptors were obtained from an adult with an advanced solid tumor such as melanoma, head and neck, liver or kidney cancer.

The chain combines TRBV10-1 with TRBJ1-1; D is perhaps TRBD1 (5 bases). Trimming took off 4 bases at V and 1 base at J, with 10 bases between the two ends. Per the germline V gene, CDR1 is WNHNN and CDR2 is SYGVQD (reference sequence). CDR3 size: 14 residues. The CDR3 coding sequence is TGCGCCAGCAGTGTTCGGGGGTCGAACACTGAAGCTTTCTTT. Translation: CASSVRGSNTEAFF.

The chain links TRBV27 to TRBJ1-1; the D gene is possibly TRBD1 (5 bases). CDR1 and CDR2 (germline): MNHEY, SMNVEV (reference sequence). The CDR3 length is 13 residues. V shed 3 bases and J shed 6 bases, with 11 bases lying between them. The CDR3 sequence is CASSFLPGAEAFF. The CDR3 nucleotides read TGTGCCAGCAGTTTCTTACCGGGGGCTGAAGCTTTCTTT.

V and J are TRBV18 and TRBJ2-1, with TRBD2 as a possible D gene (6 bases). The CDR3 consists of 16 residues. Looked up from germline, CDR1 is KGHSH and CDR2 is LQKENI. The V gene lost 3 bases and the J gene lost 5 bases, with 17 bases spanning the gap. CDR3 nucleotide sequence: TGTGCCAGCTCACCCCGGGACTCCTCGCTCGACAATGAGCAGTTCTTC. As protein: CASSPRDSSLDNEQFF. The full variable domain, its missing parts supplied by reference TRBV18 and TRBJ2-1, is NAGVMQNPRHLVRRRGQEARLRCSPMKGHSHVYWYRQLPEEGLKFMVYLQKENIIDESGMPKERFSAEFPKEGPSILRIQQVVRGDSAAYFCASSPRDSSLDNEQFFGPGTRLTVL.

The chain couples TRBV11-3 to TRBJ2-3, with D tentatively TRBD1 (5 bases). The CDR3 totals 15 residues. Germline assignment: CDR1 SGHNT and CDR2 YENEEA. V was shortened by 0 bases and J by 0 bases, with 7 bases between the two germline ends. CDR3 protein: CASSLEGRSTDTQYF. In DNA form, the CDR3 reads TGTGCCAGCAGCTTAGAGGGGCGAAGCACAGATACGCAGTATTTT.

The rearrangement links TRBV28 to TRBJ1-5; D is possibly TRBD1 (6 bases). CDR3 size: 15 residues. Germline CDR1 and CDR2: MDHEN and SYDVKM. V was trimmed by 1 base and J by 7 bases, leaving 14 bases between them. The CDR3 nucleotides are TGTGCCAGCAGTTTATTAGCACAGGGTGGACAGCCCCAGCATTTT. Amino acid sequence: CASSLLAQGGQPQHF. Combining the CDR3 with reference TRBV28 and TRBJ1-5 gives the whole variable domain DVKVTQSSRYLVKRTGEKVFLECVQDMDHENMFWYRQDPGLGLRLIYFSYDVKMKEKGDIPEGYSVSREKKERFSLILESASTNQTSMYLCASSLLAQGGQPQHFGDGTRLSIL.

The chain is built from TRBV5-1 and TRBJ1-6; perhaps TRBD1 as D (6 bases). V gave up 5 bases and J gave up 3 bases, with 12 bases separating them. The germline CDR1 and CDR2 sequences are SGHRS and YFSETQ. The CDR3 totals 15 residues. The CDR3 spells CASSGTQGYNSPLHF. CDR3 DNA: TGCGCCAGCAGTGGGACACAGGGCTATAATTCACCCCTCCACTTT. The variable domain in full, completed from reference TRBV5-1 and TRBJ1-6, reads KAGVTQTPRYLIKTRGQQVTLSCSPISGHRSVSWYQQTPGQGLQFLFEYFSETQRNKGNFPGRFSGRQFSNSRSEMNVSTLELGDSALYLCASSGTQGYNSPLHFGNGTRLTVT.